This T cell receptor beta chain is from a study of shared clonotypes between healthy human individuals. Subsets obtained from CD4+ cells comprised CD45RA+ naive and CD45RA-negative memory cells. This clone was recorded only once. Its matching antigen is unknown. Assay execution proceeded at the deep level. Once extracted for a subset, genomic DNA was divided evenly among several immunoSEQ plates. Profiled with immunoSEQ multiplex PCR; TCRdb holds only in-frame clones, not every one. The sample contains a few million clones, 80% to 95% of which appear only once. Findings and caveats of the study: Among donors, clonotype sharing was expected to be affected by sequencing depth.

The CDR3 spans 15 residues. V trimming: 3 bases; J trimming: 5 bases; junction bases outside the gene matches: 7. Germline V gene sequence: CDR1 MDHEN, CDR2 SYDVKM. The chain joins TRBV28 to TRBJ2-5, with TRBD1 matching over 9 bases. This clonotype originated in a man aged 18 to 30 in good health. Some clones in this sample may be carry-over from other donors' samples. Sequencing used naive CD4+ T cells from PBMCs. This sample's subset: CD45RA+ positively selected. CDR3 region: CASSFLGQGRETQYF. CDR3 DNA: TGTGCCAGCAGTTTCTTGGGACAGGGCCGGGAGACCCAGTACTTC.